The present entry profiles one T cell receptor beta chain with its context. The data belong to a study of blood T cell repertoires in COVID-19. Original handling: Nucleated cell counts were estimated from reference gene primer amplification. Generated by immunoSEQ multiplex PCR, the TCRdb table keeps only in-frame clones and is missing some. That table supplies the V and J calls and clone size; D and trimming were determined from the DNA. The profile shows some 80,000 clones, 81% of them singletons. The sequencing input was peripheral blood. The sequence came from a man aged 80 or over with acute or convalescent COVID-19.

CDR3 DNA: TGTGCCAGCAGCCCTATCCCCGGACAGTCTAACTATGGCTACACCTTC. Its translation: CASSPIPGQSNYGYTF. The V call is TRBV7-2, the J call TRBJ1-2; D is perhaps TRBD1 (6 bases). The CDR3 length is 16 residues. Trimming took off 5 bases at V and 0 bases at J, with 16 bases between the two ends. Germline values: CDR1 SGHTA, CDR2 FQGNSA.